This T cell receptor beta chain was documented in a study of vaccination and CD4 T cells after COVID-19. The study sequenced cultured CD4+ T cell DNA using the Oncomine TCR Beta short-read assay. TCRdb processed the PCR reads anew with MiXCR; each CDR3 protein has one entry. The sample carries 20,000 or so distinct CDR3 sequences, around 28% recorded once. Findings of the study overall: It was observed that, in convalescent patients, a median about 90% of reactive clones arose only post-vaccination.

The length of the CDR3 is 17 residues. Germline CDR1 SEHNR, CDR2 FQNEAQ (reference sequence). V shed 0 bases, J shed 7 bases, and the junction held 10 bases outside the gene matches. Remarks on this clonotype: The antigen remains undetermined.

Treatment in this sample: roughly 11-day PBMC culture with coronavirus spike peptide pools or control peptides (ViraFEST assay). The V and J genes are TRBV7-9 and TRBJ1-5; 9 bases align to TRBD1. Specimen: cultured CD4+ T cells from blood. This clonotype originated in a human donor with COVID-19. The CDR3 protein is CASSLATSGTGNQPQHF. As DNA, the CDR3 is TGTGCCAGCAGCTTAGCGACCTCCGGGACAGGGAACCAGCCCCAGCATTTT. Combining the CDR3 with reference TRBV7-9 and TRBJ1-5 gives the whole variable domain DTGVSQNPRHKITKRGQNVTFRCDPISEHNRLYWYRQTLGQGPEFLTYFQNEAQLEKSRLLSDRFSAERPKGSFSTLEIQRTEQGDSAMYLCASSLATSGTGNQPQHFGDGTRLSIL.